This T cell receptor beta chain derives from a study of OX40 agonist ivuxolimab in advanced cancers. CDR3 length: 16 residues. Libraries were prepared by immunoSEQ multiplex PCR; TCRdb keeps only in-frame clonotypes and omits some of them. The sample contains more than 75,000 clones, 88% of which appear only once. This material consisted of CD4+ or CD8+ T cells sorted from blood, taken in a trial of the OX40 agonist ivuxolimab. This receptor was obtained from an adult with an advanced solid tumor such as melanoma, head and neck, liver or kidney cancer. The chain links TRBV21-1 to TRBJ2-4; no check of the table's D call, TRBD1, against the DNA was made. TRBV21-1 is deemed a pseudogene. In nucleotides, the CDR3 is TGTGCCAGCACCCAGGCCCGGGACAACTCCAAAAACATTCAGTACTTC. Amino acids: CASTQARDNSKNIQYF.